The T cell receptor beta chain under discussion was sequenced for a study of cytomegalovirus exposure and HLA in healthy donors. Notes on the study in general: Cytomegalovirus association was assigned to over 150 TCR beta chains.

The repertoire was sequenced with immunoSEQ multiplex PCR; TCRdb's copy has only in-frame clones and lacks some. The table lists 130,000 to 150,000 clones, about 91% of them singletons. This CDR3 has 14 residues. Germline V gives CDR1 MNHEY, CDR2 SVGAGI. V was trimmed by 4 bases and J by 2 bases, leaving 8 bases between them. Remarks on this clone: The antigen is not known.

The V and J genes are TRBV6-5 and TRBJ1-4; D gene uncertain. The TCR was taken from a man younger than 35 in good health and CMV-seropositive. Sequenced sample: PBMCs. The CDR3 here is CASSFSPTNEKLFF. CDR3 nucleotides: TGTGCCAGCAGTTTCTCCCCTACTAATGAAAAACTGTTTTTT.